The clone carrying this T cell receptor beta chain is medium-sized (0.01 to 0.1%) by share. This entry belongs to a study of blood T cell repertoires in COVID-19. Using immunoSEQ multiplex PCR, the repertoire was profiled, and TCRdb retains in-frame clones only, with some absent. Here the sample spans 66,000 or so clones, about 82% being singletons. Germline CDR1 and CDR2: WNHNN and SYGVQD (reference sequence). The CDR3 consists of 12 residues. V was pared by 3 bases and J by 5 bases, with 7 bases between. The clonotype comes from a human donor in a cohort sampled during active COVID-19. The material sequenced was peripheral blood. The genes are TRBV10-1 and TRBJ2-5, with D possibly being TRBD1 (6 bases). DNA of the CDR3: TGCGCCAGCAGTGAAGGGGGTGAGACCCAGTACTTC. Amino acid sequence: CASSEGGETQYF.